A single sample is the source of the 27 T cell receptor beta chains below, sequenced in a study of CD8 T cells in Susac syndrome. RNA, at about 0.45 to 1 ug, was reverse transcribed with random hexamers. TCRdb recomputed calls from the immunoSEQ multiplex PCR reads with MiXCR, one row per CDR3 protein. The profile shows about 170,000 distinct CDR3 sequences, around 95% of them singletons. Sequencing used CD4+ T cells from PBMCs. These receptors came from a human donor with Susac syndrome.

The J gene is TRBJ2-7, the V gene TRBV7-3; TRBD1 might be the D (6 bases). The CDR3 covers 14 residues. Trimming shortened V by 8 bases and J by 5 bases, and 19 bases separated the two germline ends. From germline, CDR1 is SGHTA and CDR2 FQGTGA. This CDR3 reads CASSSGDLPDEQYF. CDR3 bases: TGTGCCAGCTCGTCAGGGGACCTCCCGGACGAGCAGTACTTC.

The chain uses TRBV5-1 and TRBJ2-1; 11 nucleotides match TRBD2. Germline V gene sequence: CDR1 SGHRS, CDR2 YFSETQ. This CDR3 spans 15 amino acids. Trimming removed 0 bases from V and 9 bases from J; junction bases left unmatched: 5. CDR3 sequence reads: CASSLELAGVTEQFF. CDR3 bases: TGCGCCAGCAGCTTGGAACTAGCGGGAGTTACTGAGCAGTTCTTC.

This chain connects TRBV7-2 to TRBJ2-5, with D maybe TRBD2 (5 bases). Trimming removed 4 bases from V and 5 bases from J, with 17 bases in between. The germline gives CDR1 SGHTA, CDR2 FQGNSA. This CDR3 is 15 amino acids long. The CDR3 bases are TGTGCCAGCAGCTCCCGTCTAGGACTGGGGGAGACCCAGTACTTC. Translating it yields CASSSRLGLGETQYF.

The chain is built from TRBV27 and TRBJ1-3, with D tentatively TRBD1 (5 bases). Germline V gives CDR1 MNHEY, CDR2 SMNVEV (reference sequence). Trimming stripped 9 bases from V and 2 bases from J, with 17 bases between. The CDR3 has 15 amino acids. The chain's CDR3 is CASRRGGATGNTIYF. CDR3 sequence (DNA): TGTGCCAGTCGGCGAGGAGGGGCAACTGGAAACACCATATATTTT.

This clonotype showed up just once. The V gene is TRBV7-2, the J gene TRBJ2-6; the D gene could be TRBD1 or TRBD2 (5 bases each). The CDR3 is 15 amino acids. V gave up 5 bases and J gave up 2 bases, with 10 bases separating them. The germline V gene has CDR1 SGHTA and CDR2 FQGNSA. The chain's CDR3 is CASSERGAGANVLTF. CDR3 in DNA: TGTGCCAGCAGCGAGAGGGGAGCTGGGGCCAACGTCCTGACTTTC. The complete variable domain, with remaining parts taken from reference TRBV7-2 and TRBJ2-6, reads GAGVSQSPSNKVTEKGKDVELRCDPISGHTALYWYRQSLGQGLEFLIYFQGNSAPDKSGLPSDRFSAERTGGSVSTLTIQRTQQEDSAVYLCASSERGAGANVLTFGAGSRLTVL.

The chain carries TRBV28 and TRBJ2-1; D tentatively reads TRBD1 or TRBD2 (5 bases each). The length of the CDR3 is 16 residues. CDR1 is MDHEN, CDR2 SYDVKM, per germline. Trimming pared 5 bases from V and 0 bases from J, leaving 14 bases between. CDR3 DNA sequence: TGTGCCAGCAGTCTATCGGGACCGAGCTCCTACAATGAGCAGTTCTTC. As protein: CASSLSGPSSYNEQFF. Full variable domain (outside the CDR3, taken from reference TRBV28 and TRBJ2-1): DVKVTQSSRYLVKRTGEKVFLECVQDMDHENMFWYRQDPGLGLRLIYFSYDVKMKEKGDIPEGYSVSREKKERFSLILESASTNQTSMYLCASSLSGPSSYNEQFFGPGTRLTVL.

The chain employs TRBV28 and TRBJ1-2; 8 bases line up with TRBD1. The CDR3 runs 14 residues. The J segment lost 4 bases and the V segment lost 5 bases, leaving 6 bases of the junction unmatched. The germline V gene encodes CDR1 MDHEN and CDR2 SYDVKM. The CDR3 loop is CASSIGQGGYGYTF. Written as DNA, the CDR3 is TGTGCCAGCAGTATCGGACAGGGCGGCTATGGCTACACCTTC.

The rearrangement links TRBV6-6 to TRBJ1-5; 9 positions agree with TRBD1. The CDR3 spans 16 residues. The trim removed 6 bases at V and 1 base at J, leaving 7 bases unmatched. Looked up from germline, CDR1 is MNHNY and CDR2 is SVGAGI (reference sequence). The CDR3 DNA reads TGTGCCAGCAGCCCGGGACAGGGAGTAAGCAATCAGCCCCAGCATTTT. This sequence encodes CASSPGQGVSNQPQHF.

CDR3 bases: TGCGCCAGCAGCCAAGATTCTAACGGCCGGACCCAGTACTTC. It is translated as CASSQDSNGRTQYF. The chain carries TRBV4-1 and TRBJ2-5; no definite D call. V lost 0 bases and J 7 bases, leaving 12 bases between the germline ends. Germline CDR1 and CDR2: MGHRA and YSYEKL. CDR3 length: 14 amino acids.

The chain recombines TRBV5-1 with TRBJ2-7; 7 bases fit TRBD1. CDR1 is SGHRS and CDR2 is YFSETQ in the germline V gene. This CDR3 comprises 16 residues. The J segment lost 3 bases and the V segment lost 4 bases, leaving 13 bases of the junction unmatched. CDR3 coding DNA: TGCGCCAGCAGCCCTGGACAGGAAGGTGCCCTCTACGAGCAGTACTTC. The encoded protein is CASSPGQEGALYEQYF.

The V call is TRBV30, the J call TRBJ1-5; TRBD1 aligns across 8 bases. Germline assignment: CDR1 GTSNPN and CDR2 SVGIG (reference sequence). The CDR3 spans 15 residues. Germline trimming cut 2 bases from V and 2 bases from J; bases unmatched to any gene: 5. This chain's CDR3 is CAWSKDRVGNQPQHF. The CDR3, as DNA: TGTGCCTGGAGTAAGGACAGGGTTGGCAATCAGCCCCAGCATTTT.

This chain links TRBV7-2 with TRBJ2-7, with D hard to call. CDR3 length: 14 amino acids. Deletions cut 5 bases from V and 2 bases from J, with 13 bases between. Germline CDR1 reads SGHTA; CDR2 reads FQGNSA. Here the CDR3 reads CASSPQALTYEQYF. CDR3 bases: TGTGCCAGCAGCCCGCAGGCGTTGACCTACGAGCAGTACTTC.

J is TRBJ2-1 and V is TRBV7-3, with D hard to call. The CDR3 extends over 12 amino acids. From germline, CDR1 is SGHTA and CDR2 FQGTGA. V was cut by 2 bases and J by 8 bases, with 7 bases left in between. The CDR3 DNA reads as TGTGCCAGCAGCTTATACGGCGATGAGCAGTTCTTC. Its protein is CASSLYGDEQFF. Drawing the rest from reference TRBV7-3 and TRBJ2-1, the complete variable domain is GAGVSQTPSNKVTEKGKYVELRCDPISGHTALYWYRQSLGQGPEFLIYFQGTGAADDSGLPNDRFFAVRPEGSVSTLKIQRTERGDSAVYLCASSLYGDEQFFGPGTRLTVL.

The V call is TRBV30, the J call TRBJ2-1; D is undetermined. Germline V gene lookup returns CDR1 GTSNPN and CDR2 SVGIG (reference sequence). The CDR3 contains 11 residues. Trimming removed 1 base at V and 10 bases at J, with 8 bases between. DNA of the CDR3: TGTGCCTGGAGTGGAGGCCAAGAGCAGTTCTTC. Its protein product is CAWSGGQEQFF.

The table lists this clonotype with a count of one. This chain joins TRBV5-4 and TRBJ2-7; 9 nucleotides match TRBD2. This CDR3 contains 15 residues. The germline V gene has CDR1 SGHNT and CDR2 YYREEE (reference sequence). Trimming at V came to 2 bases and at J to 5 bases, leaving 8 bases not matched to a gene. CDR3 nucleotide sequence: TGTGCCAGCAGCTTTGTGACTAGCGGCCCTCACGAGCAGTACTTC. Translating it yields CASSFVTSGPHEQYF.

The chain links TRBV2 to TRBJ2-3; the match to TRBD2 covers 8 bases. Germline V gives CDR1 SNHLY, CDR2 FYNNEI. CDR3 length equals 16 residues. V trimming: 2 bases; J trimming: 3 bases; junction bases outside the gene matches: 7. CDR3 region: CASSEPLAGRTDTQYF. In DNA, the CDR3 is TGTGCCAGCAGTGAACCATTAGCGGGGAGAACAGATACGCAGTATTTT.

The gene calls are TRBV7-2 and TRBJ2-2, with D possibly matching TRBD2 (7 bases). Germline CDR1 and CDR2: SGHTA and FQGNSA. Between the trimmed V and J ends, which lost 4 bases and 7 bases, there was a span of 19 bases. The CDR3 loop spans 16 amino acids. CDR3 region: CASSSGVSGFVGELFF. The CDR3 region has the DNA TGTGCCAGCAGCTCAGGGGTTAGCGGGTTCGTCGGGGAGCTGTTTTTT.

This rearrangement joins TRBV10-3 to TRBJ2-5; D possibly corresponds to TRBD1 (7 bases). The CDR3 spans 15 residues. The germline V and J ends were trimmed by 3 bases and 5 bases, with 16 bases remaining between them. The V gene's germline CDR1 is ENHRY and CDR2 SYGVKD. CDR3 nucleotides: TGTGCCATCAGTGATGTTGGAGGGGGCGCGGAGACCCAGTACTTC. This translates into CAISDVGGGAETQYF.

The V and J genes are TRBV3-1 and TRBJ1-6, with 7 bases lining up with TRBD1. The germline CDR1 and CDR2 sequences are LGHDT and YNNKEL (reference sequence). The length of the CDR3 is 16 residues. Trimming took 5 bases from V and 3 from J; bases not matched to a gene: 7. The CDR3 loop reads CASSSDRAVYNSPLHF. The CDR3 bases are TGTGCCAGCAGCTCCGACAGGGCGGTCTATAATTCACCCCTCCACTTT. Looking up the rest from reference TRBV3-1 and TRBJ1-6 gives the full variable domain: DTAVSQTPKYLVTQMGNDKSIKCEQNLGHDTMYWYKQDSKKFLKIMFSYNNKELIINETVPNRFSPKSPDKAHLNLHINSLELGDSAVYFCASSSDRAVYNSPLHFGNGTRLTVT.

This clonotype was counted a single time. CDR3 DNA sequence: TGTGCCAGCAGTTCGCTAGCGGGAGTCTCCTACGAGCAGTACTTC. This codes for CASSSLAGVSYEQYF. V and J are TRBV28 and TRBJ2-7, with 10 nucleotides matching TRBD2. After removal of 4 bases from V and 0 bases from J, the junction contained 3 bases not matched to a gene. The germline V gene has CDR1 MDHEN and CDR2 SYDVKM. The CDR3 has 15 amino acids.

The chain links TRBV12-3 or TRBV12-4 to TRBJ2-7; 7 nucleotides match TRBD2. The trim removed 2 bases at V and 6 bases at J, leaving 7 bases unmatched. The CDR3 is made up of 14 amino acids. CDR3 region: CASSLLAGRAEQYF. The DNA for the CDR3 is TGTGCCAGCAGTTTATTGGCGGGGAGGGCCGAGCAGTACTTC.

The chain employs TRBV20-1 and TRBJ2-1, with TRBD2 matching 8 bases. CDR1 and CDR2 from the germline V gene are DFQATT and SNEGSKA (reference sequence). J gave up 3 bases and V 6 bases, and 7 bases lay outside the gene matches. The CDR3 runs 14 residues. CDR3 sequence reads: CSARPGLDYNEQFF. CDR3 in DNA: TGCAGTGCACGGCCGGGACTAGACTACAATGAGCAGTTCTTC.

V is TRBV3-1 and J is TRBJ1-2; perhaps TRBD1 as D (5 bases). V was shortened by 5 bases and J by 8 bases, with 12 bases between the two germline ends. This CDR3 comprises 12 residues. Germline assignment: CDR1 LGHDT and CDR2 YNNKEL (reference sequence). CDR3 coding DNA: TGTGCCAGCAGCGGGGCGGGGAGCGGCTACACCTTC. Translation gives CASSGAGSGYTF.

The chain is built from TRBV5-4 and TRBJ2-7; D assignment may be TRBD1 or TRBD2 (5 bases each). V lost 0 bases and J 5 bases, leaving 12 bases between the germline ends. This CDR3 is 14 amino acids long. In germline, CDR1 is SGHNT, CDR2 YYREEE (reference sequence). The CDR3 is CASSLVAGTHEQYF. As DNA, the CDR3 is TGTGCCAGCAGCTTGGTAGCAGGGACCCACGAGCAGTACTTC.

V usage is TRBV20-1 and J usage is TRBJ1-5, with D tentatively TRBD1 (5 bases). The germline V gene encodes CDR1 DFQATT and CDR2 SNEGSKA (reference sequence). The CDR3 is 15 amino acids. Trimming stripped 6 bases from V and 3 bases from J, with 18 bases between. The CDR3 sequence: CSATVGVLHNQPQHF. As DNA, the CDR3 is TGCAGTGCAACCGTGGGGGTGTTGCACAATCAGCCCCAGCATTTT.

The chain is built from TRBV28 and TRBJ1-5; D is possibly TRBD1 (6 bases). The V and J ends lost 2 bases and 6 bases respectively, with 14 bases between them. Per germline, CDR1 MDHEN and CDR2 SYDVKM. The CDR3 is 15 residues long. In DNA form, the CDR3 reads TGTGCCAGCAGTTTAAGGGGGGCAGCGAGTCAGCCCCAGCATTTT. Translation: CASSLRGAASQPQHF.

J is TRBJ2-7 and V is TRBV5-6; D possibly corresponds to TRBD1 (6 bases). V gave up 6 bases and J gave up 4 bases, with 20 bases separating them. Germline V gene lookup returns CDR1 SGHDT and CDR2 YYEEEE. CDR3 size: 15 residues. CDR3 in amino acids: CASTPSRTVYYEQYV. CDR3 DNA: TGTGCCAGCACCCCCTCCCGGACAGTCTATTACGAGCAGTACGTC.